Sequencing of this T cell receptor beta chain was carried out in a study of cytomegalovirus exposure and HLA in healthy donors. PCR primers comprised 60 Vbeta and 13 Jbeta primers. TCRdb's table, derived via immunoSEQ multiplex PCR, lists solely in-frame clones and lacks some. In the table there are some 98,000 clones, around 70% of which are singletons. V was cut by 5 bases and J by 2 bases, with 16 bases left in between. Germline-derived CDR1 and CDR2 are SGHAT and FQNNGV. CDR3 length: 15 amino acids. The origin of this receptor is a man in his fifties or sixties in good health and CMV-seronegative. The sequenced sample was PBMCs. The rearrangement joins TRBV11-2 to TRBJ2-7, with a weak D call TRBD1 (6 bases). The CDR3 DNA reads as TGTGCCAGCAGCCGCCTAGGCGCAGGGGCCTACGAGCAGTACTTC. Residues: CASSRLGAGAYEQYF.